This TCR beta chain was recorded in a study of blood T cells in healthy people across ages. It was with a sample-barcoded 5' primer and a J-beta primer mix that a second PCR of about 7 to 12 cycles was run. A minimum of 2.5 million CDR3-containing paired-end reads was obtained for each sample. TCRdb re-called the 5' RACE reads through MiXCR, storing one row per CDR3 protein. The sample contains approximately 900,000 distinct CDR3 sequences, around 49% of which appear only once. The length of the CDR3 is 16 residues. Germline V gene sequence: CDR1 KGHDR, CDR2 SFDVKD. J lost 6 bases, V lost 5 bases, and 11 bases had no gene match. Donors were healthy Caucasian individuals from Russia aged roughly 6 to 95.

The sample taken for sequencing was blood. This chain connects TRBV24-1 to TRBJ2-2; 7 bases agree with TRBD1. The sequence was obtained from a man aged 25 to 40 in good health. The CDR3 DNA follows: TGTGCCACCAGTGCCACGACAGGGAGAGACGCCGGGGAGCTGTTTTTT. This codes for CATSATTGRDAGELFF.